This T cell receptor (beta chain) stems from a study of CD8 T cells in Susac syndrome. An amount of RNA that ranged from 0.5 to 1 ug was reverse transcribed with random hexamers. A single record per CDR3 protein comes from TCRdb applying MiXCR to the immunoSEQ multiplex PCR reads. The table includes approximately 190,000 distinct CDR3 sequences, approximately 96% detected once. This clonotype was obtained from a human donor with Susac syndrome. Material: CD4+ T cells from PBMCs.

The CDR3 DNA follows: TGTGCCAGCAGCGTAGGGATCCAAGAGACCCAGTACTTC. Translating it yields CASSVGIQETQYF. The chain uses TRBV9 and TRBJ2-5; no firm D call. This CDR3 is built from 13 residues. V was pared by 0 bases and J by 1 base, with 4 bases between. Germline CDR1 SGDLS, CDR2 YYNGEE.